These 20 T cell receptor beta chains were all obtained from the same sample, sequenced in a study of cytomegalovirus exposure and HLA in healthy donors (dated by TCRdb to the late 2010s). Library method: the immunoSEQ multiplex PCR assay. A mixture of 60 forward primers for TCR Vbeta segments and 13 reverse primers for TCR Jbeta segments was used in the multiplex PCR. In its TCRdb copy, this immuneACCESS table keeps in-frame sequences only and misses some clones. Where compared with another copy, unresolved V genes explain less than half of these, and the others have no known cause. For this sample there are about 170,000 clones; approximately 84% appear just once. The leading ten clones occupy roughly 2.5% of the sample. Sequencing used PBMCs. The source is a man aged 25 to 40 in good health and CMV-seropositive.

The chain couples TRBV28 to TRBJ2-7; 9 bases match TRBD1. After removal of 2 bases from V and 2 bases from J, the junction contained 4 bases not matched to a gene. The length of the CDR3 is 15 residues. Germline V gives CDR1 MDHEN, CDR2 SYDVKM. The CDR3 protein is CASSLTGTGTYEQYV. The CDR3 DNA reads as TGTGCCAGCAGTTTAACGGGGACAGGGACCTACGAGCAGTACGTC.

V and J are TRBV5-6 and TRBJ2-2, with 8 positions matching TRBD1. Unmatched junction bases numbered 4, after V lost 3 bases and J lost 3 bases. The germline CDR1 and CDR2 sequences are SGHDT and YYEEEE. The CDR3 has 15 amino acids. The CDR3 region has the DNA TGTGCCAGCAGCTCCAGGGGGCTGGACACCGGGGAGCTGTTTTTT. It translates to CASSSRGLDTGELFF.

This clone occurred a few times. Germline is not matched at one junction end, which may reflect a read error. The chain uses TRBV7-9 and TRBJ2-1, with 10 bases that match TRBD2. Germline V lookup: CDR1 SEHNR, CDR2 FQNEAQ (reference sequence). The CDR3 is 16 residues long. In DNA form, the CDR3 reads TGTTCCAGCAGCTTTGTCCCGGGACTAGCGATAAATGAGCAGTTCTTC. Amino acids: CSSSFVPGLAINEQFF.

This clone has more than one count but fewer than ten. The chain combines TRBV4-2 with TRBJ2-7; 14 nucleotides agree with TRBD2. J gave up 3 bases and V 0 bases, and 1 base lay outside the gene matches. Germline CDR1 LGHNA, CDR2 YNFKEQ. This CDR3 spans 16 amino acids. The CDR3 DNA reads TGTGCCAGCAGCCAAGATGGGACTAGCGGGAGCTACGAGCAGTACTTC. As protein: CASSQDGTSGSYEQYF.

The table lists this clone with a count of one. One end of the junction varies from germline; a read error may be responsible. Other DNA sequences within the sample encode an identical CDR3. V and J are TRBV7-9 and TRBJ1-5; 9 nucleotides match TRBD1. CDR3 size: 14 residues. CDR1 is SEHNR, CDR2 FQNEAQ, per germline (reference sequence). The CDR3 protein is CSSSLTGGNQPQHF. The CDR3 coding sequence is TGTTCCAGCAGCTTGACAGGGGGGAATCAGCCCCAGCATTTT.

This chain uses TRBV27 with TRBJ2-6; 8 nucleotides align to TRBD2. Germline values: CDR1 MNHEY, CDR2 SMNVEV (reference sequence). V trimming: 6 bases; J trimming: 0 bases; junction bases outside the gene matches: 7. The CDR3 consists of 17 residues. The CDR3 here is CASRYQGTSSGANVLTF. The DNA of the CDR3 is TGTGCCAGCAGATACCAGGGGACTAGCTCTGGGGCCAACGTCCTGACTTTC.

This clone was seen a handful of times. J is TRBJ1-5 and V is TRBV2; no clear D gene. The germline CDR1 and CDR2 sequences are SNHLY and FYNNEI. The CDR3 has 11 amino acids. V lost 6 bases, J lost 9 bases, and 9 bases lay in between. Here the CDR3 DNA reads TGTGCCAGCAGGTTCGGAGGGCCCCAGCATTTT. It specifies CASRFGGPQHF.

The V and J genes are TRBV5-1 and TRBJ1-2; 8 nucleotides align to TRBD1. This CDR3 spans 13 amino acids. The J segment lost 4 bases and the V segment lost 5 bases, leaving 4 bases of the junction unmatched. The germline V gene encodes CDR1 SGHRS and CDR2 YFSETQ. This chain's CDR3 is CASSETGVYGYTF. In DNA, the CDR3 is TGCGCCAGCAGTGAGACAGGGGTCTATGGCTACACCTTC.

The rearrangement joins TRBV11-3 to TRBJ2-1; 11 bases match TRBD2. Looked up from germline, CDR1 is SGHNT and CDR2 is YENEEA. This CDR3 is built from 20 residues. V gave up 4 bases and J gave up 2 bases; unmatched junction bases: 16. The CDR3 nucleotides read TGTGCCAGCAGCTCGAAGGATGTTGGGGGGACTAGCGGTACCTACAATGAGCAGTTCTTC. Its translation: CASSSKDVGGTSGTYNEQFF.

This chain links TRBV19 with TRBJ2-1; tentatively, D is TRBD1 (6 bases). The CDR3 length is 15 residues. V was clipped by 6 bases and J by 0 bases, with 12 bases between them. The V gene's germline CDR1 is LNHDA and CDR2 SQIVND (reference sequence). The CDR3 DNA follows: TGTGCCAGTAGCCCCGGACAGAGCTCCTACAATGAGCAGTTCTTC. Protein: CASSPGQSSYNEQFF.

V gene TRBV5-6 combines with J gene TRBJ2-5; TRBD2 aligns across 7 bases. Trimming cost V 0 bases and J 7 bases; bases outside gene matches: 12. Germline CDR1 is SGHDT and CDR2 is YYEEEE. The CDR3 sequence is 16 residues long. CDR3 loop: CASSLGSSGMLGTQYF. CDR3 nucleotide sequence: TGTGCCAGCAGCTTGGGGTCTAGCGGAATGTTAGGGACCCAGTACTTC.

V is TRBV4-2 and J is TRBJ2-2; 8 nucleotides match TRBD2. The CDR3 has 16 amino acids. Germline V lookup: CDR1 LGHNA, CDR2 YNFKEQ. The V segment lost 8 bases and the J segment 4 bases; nucleotides outside the gene matches: 12. The CDR3 nucleotides are TGTGCCAGCGGCCGCGGGGTAGCGGGACCCACCGGGGAGCTGTTTTTT. It is translated as CASGRGVAGPTGELFF.

V is TRBV18 and J is TRBJ1-5; weak D call: TRBD1 (6 bases). V lost 6 bases and J 0 bases, leaving 15 bases between the germline ends. The CDR3 is 16 amino acids. In germline, CDR1 is KGHSH, CDR2 LQKENI. CDR3 bases: TGTGCCAGCTCCCGCGGACAGAGTTATAGCAATCAGCCCCAGCATTTT. Translating it yields CASSRGQSYSNQPQHF.

The chain employs TRBV7-9 and TRBJ2-1; D is uncertain. The CDR3 spans 11 residues. Trimming removed 5 bases at V and 4 bases at J, with 3 bases between. Germline-derived CDR1 and CDR2 are SEHNR and FQNEAQ (reference sequence). The CDR3 is CASSTYNEQFF. The CDR3 DNA is TGTGCCAGCAGCACATACAATGAGCAGTTCTTC.

This clone came up once. The chain is built from TRBV19 and TRBJ2-7, with D tentatively TRBD2 (5 bases). Trimming removed 1 base at V and 5 bases at J, with 9 bases between. CDR3 length: 13 amino acids. Germline V CDR1 and CDR2: LNHDA, SQIVND (reference sequence). The CDR3 protein is CASSIGASHEQYF. The CDR3 DNA reads TGTGCCAGTAGTATAGGGGCTAGCCACGAGCAGTACTTC.

The chain couples TRBV11-3 to TRBJ2-3; D is undetermined. The ends were cut back, 5 bases at V and 4 bases at J, with 10 bases in the middle. CDR3 length: 13 amino acids. The germline gives CDR1 SGHNT, CDR2 YENEEA. The CDR3 bases are TGTGCCAGCAGCCCCGAGTTTGCAGATACGCAGTATTTT. Translation gives CASSPEFADTQYF.

The chain uses TRBV6-5 and TRBJ2-3; 11 bases are a match to TRBD2. V dropped 2 bases and J dropped 3; count of bases not matched to a gene: 4. The CDR3 runs 16 residues. From germline, CDR1 is MNHEY and CDR2 SVGAGI. The DNA of the CDR3 is TGTGCCAGCAGTTACCTACTAGCGGGAGTAACAGATACGCAGTATTTT. Amino acid sequence: CASSYLLAGVTDTQYF.

The CDR3 spells CASSWDSLTQYF. The CDR3 DNA sequence: TGTGCCAGCAGTTGGGACAGCCTGACCCAGTACTTC. The V and J genes are TRBV5-6 and TRBJ2-5; 7 positions match TRBD1. V trimming: 5 bases; J trimming: 7 bases; junction bases outside the gene matches: 5. Germline V gene data show CDR1 as SGHDT and CDR2 as YYEEEE. The CDR3 is made up of 12 amino acids.

Written as DNA, the CDR3 is TGTGCCAGCAGTTACTCCGGGACAGGAGGAGGGGAGACCCAGTACTTC. As protein: CASSYSGTGGGETQYF. The chain employs TRBV6-5 and TRBJ2-5, with 8 bases aligning to TRBD1. Germline V lookup: CDR1 MNHEY, CDR2 SVGAGI. Germline trimming cut 0 bases from V and 5 bases from J; bases unmatched to any gene: 8. The CDR3 is 16 residues long.

The J gene is TRBJ2-7, the V gene TRBV6-5; D remains ambiguous. V lost 5 bases, J lost 6 bases, and 17 bases lay in between. The CDR3 is 14 residues long. Looked up from germline, CDR1 is MNHEY and CDR2 is SVGAGI. CDR3 sequence (DNA): TGTGCCAGCAGTACCCTCTTAGGTGTGGGCGAGCAGTACGTC. Translated: CASSTLLGVGEQYV.